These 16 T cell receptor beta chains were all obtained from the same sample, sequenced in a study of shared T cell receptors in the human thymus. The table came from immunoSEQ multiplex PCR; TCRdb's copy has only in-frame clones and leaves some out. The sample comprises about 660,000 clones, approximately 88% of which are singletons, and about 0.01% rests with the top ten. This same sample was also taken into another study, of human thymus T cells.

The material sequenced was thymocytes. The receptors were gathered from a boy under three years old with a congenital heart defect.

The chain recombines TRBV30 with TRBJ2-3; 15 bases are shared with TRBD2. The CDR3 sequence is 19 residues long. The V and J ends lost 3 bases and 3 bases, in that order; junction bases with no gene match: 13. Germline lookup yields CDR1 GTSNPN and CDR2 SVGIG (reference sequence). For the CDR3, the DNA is TGTGCCTGGAGGGGAACAAGGACTAGCGGGAGGGGGGGGACAGATACGCAGTATTTT. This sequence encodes CAWRGTRTSGRGGTDTQYF.

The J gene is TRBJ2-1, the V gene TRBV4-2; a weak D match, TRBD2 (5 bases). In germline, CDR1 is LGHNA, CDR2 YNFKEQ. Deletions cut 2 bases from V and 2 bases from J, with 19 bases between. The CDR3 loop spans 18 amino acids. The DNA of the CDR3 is TGTGCCAGCAGCCAAAGCGTAATAGCGTCGAATACCTACAATGAGCAGTTCTTC. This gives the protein CASSQSVIASNTYNEQFF.

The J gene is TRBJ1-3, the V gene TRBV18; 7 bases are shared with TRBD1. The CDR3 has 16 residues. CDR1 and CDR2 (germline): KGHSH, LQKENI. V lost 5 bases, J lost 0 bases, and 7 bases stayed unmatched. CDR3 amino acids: CASSDRDSHSGNTIYF. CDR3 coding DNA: TGTGCCAGCTCAGATCGGGACAGTCACTCTGGAAACACCATATATTTT.

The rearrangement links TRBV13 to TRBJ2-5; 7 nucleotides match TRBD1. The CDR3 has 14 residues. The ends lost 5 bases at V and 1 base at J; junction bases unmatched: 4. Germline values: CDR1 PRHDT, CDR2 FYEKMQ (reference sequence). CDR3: CASSQGGIQETQYF. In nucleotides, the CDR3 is TGTGCCAGCAGCCAAGGGGGCATCCAAGAGACCCAGTACTTC.

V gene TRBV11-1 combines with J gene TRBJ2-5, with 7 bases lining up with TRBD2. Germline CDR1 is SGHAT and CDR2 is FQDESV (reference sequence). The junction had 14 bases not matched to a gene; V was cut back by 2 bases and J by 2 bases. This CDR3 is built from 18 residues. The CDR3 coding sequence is TGTGCCAGCAGCTTATCGGGCAGGTTAGCGGGCCTACAAGAGACCCAGTACTTC. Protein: CASSLSGRLAGLQETQYF.

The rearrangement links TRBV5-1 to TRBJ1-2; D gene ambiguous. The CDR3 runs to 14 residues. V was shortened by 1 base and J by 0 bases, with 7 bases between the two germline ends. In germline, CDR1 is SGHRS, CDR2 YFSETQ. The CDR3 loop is CASSLIGTNYGYTF. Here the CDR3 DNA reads TGCGCCAGCAGCTTGATTGGCACTAACTATGGCTACACCTTC.

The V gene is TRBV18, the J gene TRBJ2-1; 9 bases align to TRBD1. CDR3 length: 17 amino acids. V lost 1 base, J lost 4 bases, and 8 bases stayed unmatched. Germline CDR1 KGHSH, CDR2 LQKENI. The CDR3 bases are TGTGCCAGCTCACCACGGTTCAGGGACAGGGCATACAATGAGCAGTTCTTC. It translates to CASSPRFRDRAYNEQFF.

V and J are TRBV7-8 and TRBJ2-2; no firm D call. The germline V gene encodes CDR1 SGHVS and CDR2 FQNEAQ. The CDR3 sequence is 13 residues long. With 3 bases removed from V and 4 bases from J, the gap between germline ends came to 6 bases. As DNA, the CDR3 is TGTGCCAGCAGCTTGCTCAGCACCGGGGAGCTGTTTTTT. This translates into CASSLLSTGELFF. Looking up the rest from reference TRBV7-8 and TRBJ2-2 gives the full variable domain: GAGVSQSPRYKVAKRGQDVALRCDPISGHVSLFWYQQALGQGPEFLTYFQNEAQLDKSGLPSDRFFAERPEGSVSTLKIQRTQQEDSAVYLCASSLLSTGELFFGEGSRLTVL.

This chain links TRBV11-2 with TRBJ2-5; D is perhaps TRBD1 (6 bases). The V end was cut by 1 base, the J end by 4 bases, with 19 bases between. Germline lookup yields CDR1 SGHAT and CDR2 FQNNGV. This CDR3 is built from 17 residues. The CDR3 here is CASSLAWGQSPGETQYF. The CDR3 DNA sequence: TGTGCCAGCAGCTTAGCTTGGGGACAATCCCCAGGAGAGACCCAGTACTTC. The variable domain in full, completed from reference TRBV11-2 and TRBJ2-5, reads EAGVAQSPRYKIIEKRQSVAFWCNPISGHATLYWYQQILGQGPKLLIQFQNNGVVDDSQLPKDRFSAERLKGVDSTLKIQPAKLEDSAVYLCASSLAWGQSPGETQYFGPGTRLLVL.

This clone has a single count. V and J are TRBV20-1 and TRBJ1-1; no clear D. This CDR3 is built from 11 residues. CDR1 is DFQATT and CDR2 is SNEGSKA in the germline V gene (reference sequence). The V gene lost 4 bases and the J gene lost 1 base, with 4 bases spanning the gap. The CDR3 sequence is CSATGNTEAFF. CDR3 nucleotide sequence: TGCAGTGCTACGGGGAACACTGAAGCTTTCTTT.

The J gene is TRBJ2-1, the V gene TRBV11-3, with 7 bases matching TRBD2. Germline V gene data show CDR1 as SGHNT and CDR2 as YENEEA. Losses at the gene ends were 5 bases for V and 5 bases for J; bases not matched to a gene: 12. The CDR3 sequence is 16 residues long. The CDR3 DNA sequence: TGTGCCAGCAGCCTTAGCGGGTTTCAAAGCAACAATGAGCAGTTCTTC. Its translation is CASSLSGFQSNNEQFF.

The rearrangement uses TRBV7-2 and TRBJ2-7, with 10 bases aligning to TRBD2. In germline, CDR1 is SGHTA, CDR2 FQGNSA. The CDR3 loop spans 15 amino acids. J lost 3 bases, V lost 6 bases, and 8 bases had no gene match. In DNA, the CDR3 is TGTGCCAGCAGTAAGAAACTAGCGGGAATCTACGAGCAGTACTTC. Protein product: CASSKKLAGIYEQYF.

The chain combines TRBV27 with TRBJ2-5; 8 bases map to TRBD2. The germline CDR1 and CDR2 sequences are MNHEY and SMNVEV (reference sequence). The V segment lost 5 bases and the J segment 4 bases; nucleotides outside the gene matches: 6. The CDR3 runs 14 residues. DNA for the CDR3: TGTGCCAGCAGTCCCAAGCGGGAGAGAGAGACCCAGTACTTC. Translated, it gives CASSPKRERETQYF.

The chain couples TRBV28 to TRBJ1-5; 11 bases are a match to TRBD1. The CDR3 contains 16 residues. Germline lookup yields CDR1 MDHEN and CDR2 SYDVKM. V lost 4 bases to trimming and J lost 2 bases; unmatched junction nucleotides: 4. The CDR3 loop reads CASSYRTGGGNQPQHF. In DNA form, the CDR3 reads TGTGCCAGCAGTTACCGGACAGGGGGCGGCAATCAGCCCCAGCATTTT. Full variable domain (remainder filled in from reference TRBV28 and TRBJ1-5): DVKVTQSSRYLVKRTGEKVFLECVQDMDHENMFWYRQDPGLGLRLIYFSYDVKMKEKGDIPEGYSVSREKKERFSLILESASTNQTSMYLCASSYRTGGGNQPQHFGDGTRLSIL.

CDR3 in amino acids: CASSFRGYQPQHF. In nucleotides, the CDR3 is TGTGCCAGCAGCTTTCGCGGGTATCAGCCCCAGCATTTT. This chain joins TRBV5-6 and TRBJ1-5; D unresolved. The CDR3 spans 13 residues. V lost 2 bases, J lost 5 bases, and 8 bases lay in between. Per germline, CDR1 SGHDT and CDR2 YYEEEE.

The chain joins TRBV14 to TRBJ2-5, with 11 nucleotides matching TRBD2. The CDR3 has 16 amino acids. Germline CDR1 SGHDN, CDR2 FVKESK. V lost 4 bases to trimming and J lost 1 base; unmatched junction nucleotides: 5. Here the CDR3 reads CASSPGLAVPQETQYF. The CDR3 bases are TGTGCCAGCAGCCCGGGACTAGCGGTACCCCAAGAGACCCAGTACTTC.